Given below is one T cell receptor beta chain in context. Antigen unknown. This sample stems from a study of T cell repertoires in cytomegalovirus infection. In the study overall: The authors used CMV epitopes that were HLA-C-restricted (recently identified) and HLA-B-restricted (well studied). Matching HLA type, along with CMV infection, was indicated by public TCR beta signatures.

In TCRdb, the reads were re-called with MiXCR into one record per CDR3 protein. Of roughly 800,000 distinct CDR3 sequences in the sample, 29% were seen once. Study results and caveats: Carriers of CMV and the relevant HLA type were discriminated by public TCR beta frequency. The study found HLA-C-restricted CMV-specific TCR beta clonotypes dominating the ex vivo response.

This CDR3 region has 15 residues. Germline V gene data show CDR1 as MGHRA and CDR2 as YSYEKL. The junction had 6 bases not matched to a gene; V was cut back by 4 bases and J by 0 bases. This TCR came from a human donor in good health (CMV status not recorded). Some clones in this sample may be carry-over from other donors' samples. The chain joins TRBV4-1 to TRBJ2-7; TRBD1 matches 7 bases. This material consisted of cultured CD8+ T cells from PBMCs, taken from culture after CMV antigen stimulation. In nucleotides, the CDR3 is TGCGCCAGCAGCCCTAGTTCAGGGGGCTCCTACGAGCAGTACTTC. This encodes CASSPSSGGSYEQYF.